A single sample gave rise to the 26 T cell receptor beta chains below, sequenced in a study of early T cells in non-severe SARS-CoV-2 infection. TCRdb used MiXCR to reprocess the 5' RACE reads, holding one entry per CDR3 protein. The sample shows about 40,000 distinct CDR3 sequences, around 4.5% of them seen only once. The sample comprised whole blood. All receptors derive from an adult who was a healthcare worker with PCR-confirmed SARS-CoV-2 infection or an uninfected control (not recorded which).

This clonotype came up many times. The J gene is TRBJ2-1, the V gene TRBV20-1, with D possibly matching TRBD1 (5 bases). Trimming cost V 1 base and J 1 base, with 8 bases left between them. The CDR3 sequence is 14 residues long. Germline lookup yields CDR1 DFQATT and CDR2 SNEGSKA (reference sequence). As DNA, the CDR3 is TGCAGTGCTAGAGTCAAGGGGTCCTACAATGAGCAGTTCTTC. The encoded protein is CSARVKGSYNEQFF.

This clonotype was counted many times. J is TRBJ2-1 and V is TRBV11-2; maybe TRBD2 (6 bases). The CDR3 is 15 residues long. V was pared by 5 bases and J by 7 bases, with 18 bases between. Germline lookup yields CDR1 SGHAT and CDR2 FQNNGV. The CDR3 loop is CASSNRLGGENEQFF. CDR3 nucleotide sequence: TGTGCCAGCAGCAACCGACTAGGAGGCGAGAATGAGCAGTTCTTC.

This chain connects TRBV7-9 to TRBJ1-5, with D maybe TRBD1 (6 bases). The ends were cut back, 5 bases at V and 2 bases at J, with 16 bases in the middle. The CDR3 covers 16 residues. Per the germline V gene, CDR1 is SEHNR and CDR2 is FQNEAQ (reference sequence). The CDR3 bases are TGTGCCAGCAGCACCGGGGCAGGGGCCGGCAATCAGCCCCAGCATTTT. Its translation is CASSTGAGAGNQPQHF.

This sequence joins TRBV14 and TRBJ2-3; 9 nucleotides line up with TRBD1. In germline, CDR1 is SGHDN, CDR2 FVKESK. The CDR3 consists of 16 residues. The J segment lost 3 bases and the V segment lost 4 bases, leaving 8 bases of the junction unmatched. The CDR3 DNA follows: TGTGCCAGCAGCCTGGGCTGGGGACAGGGTACAGATACGCAGTATTTT. It encodes CASSLGWGQGTDTQYF.

This clonotype was observed many times. The chain couples TRBV11-2 to TRBJ2-5; D is unresolved. The V gene lost 0 bases and the J gene lost 0 bases, with 11 bases spanning the gap. CDR1 SGHAT and CDR2 FQNNGV come from the germline V gene. The CDR3 sequence is 16 residues long. CDR3 region: CASSLDLTVDQETQYF. The CDR3 bases are TGTGCCAGCAGCTTAGATCTTACAGTAGACCAAGAGACCCAGTACTTC.

This clonotype appeared many times. The rearrangement uses TRBV18 and TRBJ1-1; 7 bases are a match to TRBD1. Unmatched junction bases numbered 7, after V lost 0 bases and J lost 6 bases. CDR1 and CDR2 (germline): KGHSH, LQKENI. The CDR3 is 15 amino acids. CDR3 amino acids: CASSPPGRGNPEAFF. In DNA form, the CDR3 reads TGTGCCAGCTCACCACCCGGCAGGGGGAATCCTGAAGCTTTCTTT. Looking up the rest from reference TRBV18 and TRBJ1-1 gives the full variable domain: NAGVMQNPRHLVRRRGQEARLRCSPMKGHSHVYWYRQLPEEGLKFMVYLQKENIIDESGMPKERFSAEFPKEGPSILRIQQVVRGDSAAYFCASSPPGRGNPEAFFGQGTRLTVV.

This clonotype has at least ten counts. This chain joins TRBV29-1 and TRBJ1-2, with TRBD1 matching over 7 bases. The J segment lost 4 bases and the V segment lost 0 bases, leaving 11 bases of the junction unmatched. Looked up from germline, CDR1 is SQVTM and CDR2 is ANQGSEA. CDR3 length: 16 amino acids. The DNA for the CDR3 is TGCAGCGTTGAAGACAAAGATCTAACAGGGGCCTATGGCTACACCTTC. Translating gives CSVEDKDLTGAYGYTF.

V usage is TRBV18 and J usage is TRBJ1-1; D might be TRBD1 (5 bases). Germline V gives CDR1 KGHSH, CDR2 LQKENI. CDR3 length: 14 residues. The V end lost 1 base, the J end lost 7 bases, and 13 bases lay between the germline ends. DNA for the CDR3: TGTGCCAGCTCACCACAAGGCGGGGGACTTGAAGCTTTCTTT. Protein: CASSPQGGGLEAFF.

This clonotype showed up just a few times. V gene TRBV28 combines with J gene TRBJ2-2; D ambiguous. The V end was cut by 6 bases, the J end by 1 base, with 3 bases between. CDR1 and CDR2 from the germline V gene are MDHEN and SYDVKM. The CDR3 is made up of 12 amino acids. DNA of the CDR3: TGTGCCAGCAGAAAGAACACCGGGGAGCTGTTTTTT. Residues: CASRKNTGELFF.

This clonotype turned up a few times. The chain couples TRBV29-1 to TRBJ2-3; D unclear. Germline assignment: CDR1 SQVTM and CDR2 ANQGSEA. The CDR3 covers 14 residues. Trimming left V 3 bases short and J 0 bases short, with 10 bases between. The CDR3 coding sequence is TGCAGCGTTGAGGGCAGTCCTAGCACAGATACGCAGTATTTT. Translating it yields CSVEGSPSTDTQYF.

This clonotype was picked up many times. This chain joins TRBV20-1 and TRBJ2-3, with 9 bases fitting TRBD2. The CDR3 is made up of 16 amino acids. CDR1 DFQATT and CDR2 SNEGSKA come from the germline V gene (reference sequence). The V segment lost 4 bases and the J segment 3 bases; nucleotides outside the gene matches: 11. The CDR3 nucleotides read TGCAGTGCTACACGGCCAGCGGGGGGCAAGACAGATACGCAGTATTTT. Translated, it gives CSATRPAGGKTDTQYF.

The chain combines TRBV9 with TRBJ1-4, with D uncertain. Germline CDR1 is SGDLS and CDR2 is YYNGEE. The CDR3 has 15 amino acids. V was cut by 4 bases and J by 0 bases, with 10 bases left in between. The DNA for the CDR3 is TGTGCCAGCAGCCAACTTGGCGCAACTAATGAAAAACTGTTTTTT. The encoded protein is CASSQLGATNEKLFF.

This chain connects TRBV18 to TRBJ1-5, with a weak D call TRBD1 (5 bases). The CDR3 has 17 amino acids. Per the germline V gene, CDR1 is KGHSH and CDR2 is LQKENI. Between the trimmed V and J ends, which lost 4 bases and 2 bases, there was a span of 18 bases. The CDR3 coding sequence is TGTGCCAGCTCACTCACCCTGGGGGGGGTGGGCAATCAGCCCCAGCATTTT. Protein sequence: CASSLTLGGVGNQPQHF.

In its sample, this clonotype was seen a few times. The rearrangement joins TRBV28 to TRBJ1-2, with no clear D. There are 15 residues in the CDR3. Germline V lookup: CDR1 MDHEN, CDR2 SYDVKM. The germline V and J ends were trimmed by 6 bases and 8 bases, with 22 bases remaining between them. CDR3: CASRGRPGEEGGYTF. CDR3 sequence (DNA): TGTGCCAGCAGGGGAAGGCCGGGAGAGGAGGGCGGCTACACCTTC.

The chain carries TRBV7-9 and TRBJ1-6; unclear D gene. Trimming left V 4 bases short and J 4 bases short, with 11 bases between. CDR3 length: 15 residues. The germline CDR1 and CDR2 sequences are SEHNR and FQNEAQ (reference sequence). The CDR3 spells CASSYRPRYNSPLHF. As DNA, the CDR3 is TGTGCCAGCAGCTACCGGCCAAGGTATAATTCACCCCTCCACTTT.

This clonotype was counted ten times or more. This chain joins TRBV12-3 or TRBV12-4 and TRBJ2-2, with TRBD1 identical over 9 bases. The V segment lost 6 bases and the J segment 6 bases; nucleotides outside the gene matches: 2. This CDR3 region has 13 residues. The CDR3 reads CASSTGGPGELFF. In DNA form, the CDR3 reads TGTGCCAGCAGCACAGGGGGCCCCGGGGAGCTGTTTTTT.

This clonotype was found many times. The chain combines TRBV29-1 with TRBJ1-1; TRBD1 matches at 7 bases. This CDR3 has 12 residues. Germline loops: CDR1 SQVTM, CDR2 ANQGSEA. Trimming cost V 7 bases and J 1 base; bases outside gene matches: 3. The DNA for the CDR3 is TGCAGCGGAAGGACAGGGAACACTGAAGCTTTCTTT. Translation: CSGRTGNTEAFF.

The table lists this clonotype with many counts. V gene TRBV20-1 combines with J gene TRBJ2-1; 14 bases align to TRBD2. The germline CDR1 and CDR2 sequences are DFQATT and SNEGSKA (reference sequence). The CDR3 is 14 residues long. The V segment lost 7 bases and the J segment 2 bases; nucleotides outside the gene matches: 1. CDR3 amino acids: CSGLAGGAYNEQFF. DNA for the CDR3: TGCAGTGGACTAGCGGGAGGGGCCTACAATGAGCAGTTCTTC.

This clonotype was counted at least ten times. This chain joins TRBV29-1 and TRBJ1-2; 8 positions agree with TRBD1. This CDR3 comprises 11 residues. Germline V gene lookup returns CDR1 SQVTM and CDR2 ANQGSEA. In DNA form, the CDR3 reads TGCATCGGGACAGGAAGCGATGGCTACACCTTC. Encoded protein: CIGTGSDGYTF.

This clonotype was detected ten times or more. The chain has TRBV5-1 and TRBJ2-2; maybe TRBD1 (5 bases). V was cut by 4 bases and J by 4 bases, with 8 bases left in between. Germline CDR1 reads SGHRS; CDR2 reads YFSETQ. The CDR3 runs to 13 residues. The CDR3 loop is CASSHDSTGELFF. CDR3 DNA: TGCGCCAGCAGCCACGACAGCACCGGGGAGCTGTTTTTT.

This clonotype occurred a few times. This rearrangement joins TRBV7-2 to TRBJ1-6; D remains unclear. The V gene's germline CDR1 is SGHTA and CDR2 FQGNSA. Between the trimmed V and J ends, which lost 9 bases and 0 bases, there was a span of 12 bases. This CDR3 has 15 residues. CDR3: CASSPGSSYNSPLHF. The DNA of the CDR3 is TGTGCCAGTAGCCCTGGGAGCTCCTATAATTCACCCCTCCACTTT.

This clonotype was found many times. The chain recombines TRBV11-2 with TRBJ2-5; TRBD2 is a possible D gene (6 bases). This CDR3 has 15 residues. In germline, CDR1 is SGHAT, CDR2 FQNNGV. Trimming cost V 1 base and J 4 bases, with 13 bases left between them. The CDR3 spells CASSLGLGGLETQYF. The CDR3 DNA reads TGTGCCAGCAGCTTAGGGTTAGGAGGGCTAGAGACCCAGTACTTC.

This rearrangement joins TRBV5-5 to TRBJ2-2; 13 nucleotides match TRBD2. This CDR3 contains 19 residues. Germline V gene sequence: CDR1 SGHKS, CDR2 YYEKEE (reference sequence). Unmatched junction bases numbered 9, after V lost 4 bases and J lost 0 bases. This chain's CDR3 is CASSLRTSGGLANTGELFF. In nucleotides, the CDR3 is TGTGCCAGCAGCCTTCGGACTAGCGGGGGCCTTGCGAACACCGGGGAGCTGTTTTTT.

The V gene is TRBV12-3 or TRBV12-4, the J gene TRBJ2-5; 7 bases are shared with TRBD1. The junction had 5 bases not matched to a gene; V was cut back by 6 bases and J by 1 base. This CDR3 contains 14 residues. The CDR3 region is CASSRQGVQETQYF. The DNA for the CDR3 is TGTGCCAGCAGCCGACAGGGCGTCCAAGAGACCCAGTACTTC.

V and J are TRBV7-2 and TRBJ1-1; D remains unclear. The CDR3 spans 17 residues. The V gene lost 0 bases and the J gene lost 0 bases, with 14 bases spanning the gap. Germline CDR1 reads SGHTA; CDR2 reads FQGNSA. DNA for the CDR3: TGTGCCAGCAGCTTAGCCGGTCCTAACCTTATGAACACTGAAGCTTTCTTT. It yields the protein CASSLAGPNLMNTEAFF. Complete variable domain (other parts from reference TRBV7-2 and TRBJ1-1): GAGVSQSPSNKVTEKGKDVELRCDPISGHTALYWYRQSLGQGLEFLIYFQGNSAPDKSGLPSDRFSAERTGGSVSTLTIQRTQQEDSAVYLCASSLAGPNLMNTEAFFGQGTRLTVV.

The chain carries TRBV7-2 and TRBJ2-3, with 10 nucleotides matching TRBD2. Germline-derived CDR1 and CDR2 are SGHTA and FQGNSA. Trimming took 5 bases from V and 1 from J; bases not matched to a gene: 15. The CDR3 has 19 residues. CDR3 DNA sequence: TGTGCCAGCAGCCCAAGAGGGCTAGCGGGGGCCCTCGGCACAGATACGCAGTATTTT. Translation gives CASSPRGLAGALGTDTQYF.